This is a list of T cell receptor beta chains from one sample in a study of control samples from healthy donors and cancer patients. The repertoire was sequenced with immunoSEQ multiplex PCR; TCRdb's copy has only in-frame clones and lacks some. The table lists 100,000 to 150,000 clones, roughly 87% of them singletons. Specimen: blood. Receptor source: a man aged 18 to 30 in good health. CDR3s include the opening cysteine and the closing phenylalanine or tryptophan. The order of the fields is CDR3 protein, CDR3 DNA, clone size, J gene, D gene, V gene, CDR3 length. D genes are given only for firm matches. The size of a clone is reported for some rows only, either as once, few or many, or as a class for expanded clones.

cdr3_aa: CASSSVSGQAYNEQFF
cdr3_nt: TGTGCCAGCAGCTCGGTTTCAGGACAGGCCTACAATGAGCAGTTCTTC
clone_size: -
j_call: TRBJ2-1
d_call: TRBD1
v_call: TRBV11-2
cdr3_length: 16

cdr3_aa: CASSQPGHTYEQYF
cdr3_nt: TGTGCCAGCAGTCAACCGGGACATACCTACGAGCAGTACTTC
clone_size: -
j_call: TRBJ2-7
d_call: -
v_call: TRBV6-5
cdr3_length: 14

cdr3_aa: CASCPGNTEAFF
cdr3_nt: TGTGCCAGCTGTCCGGGGAACACTGAAGCTTTCTTT
clone_size: -
j_call: TRBJ1-1
d_call: -
v_call: TRBV12-3/TRBV12-4
cdr3_length: 12

cdr3_aa: CASSGGSLYEQYF
cdr3_nt: TGTGCCAGCAGTGGCGGGAGTTTATACGAGCAGTACTTC
clone_size: -
j_call: TRBJ2-7
d_call: TRBD2
v_call: TRBV25-1
cdr3_length: 13

cdr3_aa: CASSLVGGQQETQYF
cdr3_nt: TGTGCCAGCAGCTTAGTAGGCGGACAGCAAGAGACCCAGTACTTC
clone_size: -
j_call: TRBJ2-5
d_call: -
v_call: TRBV7-3
cdr3_length: 15

cdr3_aa: CASSIDGQSNTEAFF
cdr3_nt: TGTGCCAGTAGTATAGATGGACAGTCGAACACTGAAGCTTTCTTT
clone_size: -
j_call: TRBJ1-1
d_call: -
v_call: TRBV19
cdr3_length: 15

cdr3_aa: CASSWTANEQFF
cdr3_nt: TGCGCCAGCAGCTGGACTGCCAATGAGCAGTTCTTC
clone_size: -
j_call: TRBJ2-1
d_call: -
v_call: TRBV5-1
cdr3_length: 12

cdr3_aa: CASSSGFQETQYF
cdr3_nt: TGTGCCAGCAGCAGCGGCTTCCAAGAGACCCAGTACTTC
clone_size: -
j_call: TRBJ2-5
d_call: -
v_call: TRBV6-5
cdr3_length: 13

cdr3_aa: CASSQELIGLAEDTQYF
cdr3_nt: TGCGCCAGCAGCCAAGAATTAATTGGACTAGCGGAAGATACGCAGTATTTT
clone_size: -
j_call: TRBJ2-3
d_call: TRBD2
v_call: TRBV4-3
cdr3_length: 17

cdr3_aa: CASSTDSSSYEQYF
cdr3_nt: TGTGCCAGCAGCACGGACAGTAGCTCCTACGAGCAGTACTTC
clone_size: -
j_call: TRBJ2-7
d_call: -
v_call: TRBV11-2
cdr3_length: 14

cdr3_aa: CASSPQTYEWIVFF
cdr3_nt: TGTGCCAGCAGCCCCCAGACCTATGAATGGATTGTTTTCTTT
clone_size: -
j_call: TRBJ1-1
d_call: -
v_call: TRBV28
cdr3_length: 14

cdr3_aa: CASSLTGPTYEQYF
cdr3_nt: TGTGCCAGCAGCTTAACGGGGCCTACCTACGAGCAGTACTTC
clone_size: -
j_call: TRBJ2-7
d_call: -
v_call: TRBV5-6
cdr3_length: 14

cdr3_aa: CASSLGQGIKDTQYF
cdr3_nt: TGCGCCAGCAGCTTGGGGCAGGGAATAAAGGATACGCAGTATTTT
clone_size: -
j_call: TRBJ2-3
d_call: -
v_call: TRBV5-1
cdr3_length: 15

cdr3_aa: CASSLGGSGSYATQYF
cdr3_nt: TGTGCCAGCAGCTTAGGAGGTAGCGGGTCCTATGCAACGCAGTATTTT
clone_size: -
j_call: TRBJ2-3
d_call: TRBD2
v_call: TRBV11-2
cdr3_length: 16

cdr3_aa: CASSLRGNTEAFF
cdr3_nt: TGTGCCAGCAGCTTGCGAGGGAACACTGAAGCTTTCTTT
clone_size: -
j_call: TRBJ1-1
d_call: -
v_call: TRBV7-9
cdr3_length: 13

cdr3_aa: CASSRDKTPYEQYF
cdr3_nt: TGTGCCAGCAGCCGGGACAAGACTCCCTACGAGCAGTACTTC
clone_size: -
j_call: TRBJ2-7
d_call: -
v_call: TRBV14
cdr3_length: 14

cdr3_aa: CASSQLLGGSGNTIYF
cdr3_nt: TGCGCCAGCAGCCAATTATTAGGCGGCTCTGGAAACACCATATATTTT
clone_size: -
j_call: TRBJ1-3
d_call: -
v_call: TRBV4-1
cdr3_length: 16

cdr3_aa: CASSVSGGSGNTIYF
cdr3_nt: TGCGCCAGCAGCGTATCAGGGGGATCCGGAAACACCATATATTTT
clone_size: -
j_call: TRBJ1-3
d_call: TRBD1
v_call: TRBV5-1
cdr3_length: 15

cdr3_aa: CASSLNSGAPNEKLFF
cdr3_nt: TGCGCCAGCAGCTTAAATTCAGGGGCACCTAATGAAAAACTGTTTTTT
clone_size: -
j_call: TRBJ1-4
d_call: -
v_call: TRBV5-1
cdr3_length: 16

cdr3_aa: CASSPSTGGGNIQYF
cdr3_nt: TGTGCCAGCAGCCCCTCAACTGGAGGGGGCAACATTCAGTACTTC
clone_size: -
j_call: TRBJ2-4
d_call: -
v_call: TRBV3-1/TRBV3-2
cdr3_length: 15

cdr3_aa: CASSLRAGADTQYF
cdr3_nt: TGTGCCAGCAGCTTAAGGGCAGGGGCAGATACGCAGTATTTT
clone_size: -
j_call: TRBJ2-3
d_call: -
v_call: TRBV7-9
cdr3_length: 14

cdr3_aa: CASSRAGTGSYEQYF
cdr3_nt: TGTGCCAGCAGTCGCGCCGGGACGGGCTCCTACGAGCAGTACTTC
clone_size: once
j_call: TRBJ2-7
d_call: -
v_call: TRBV6-5
cdr3_length: 15

cdr3_aa: CAIRPGTGGTEAFF
cdr3_nt: TGTGCCATCAGACCCGGGACAGGGGGCACTGAAGCTTTCTTT
clone_size: -
j_call: TRBJ1-1
d_call: TRBD1
v_call: TRBV10-3
cdr3_length: 14

cdr3_aa: CSASRGLGMNTEAFF
cdr3_nt: TGCAGTGCTAGTCGGGGGCTCGGGATGAACACTGAAGCTTTCTTT
clone_size: -
j_call: TRBJ1-1
d_call: -
v_call: TRBV20-1
cdr3_length: 15

cdr3_aa: CSVEDSPGVNYGYTF
cdr3_nt: TGCAGCGTTGAAGATTCGCCAGGAGTAAACTATGGCTACACCTTC
clone_size: -
j_call: TRBJ1-2
d_call: -
v_call: TRBV29-1
cdr3_length: 15

cdr3_aa: CASSHLDRGHYGYTF
cdr3_nt: TGTGCCAGCAGCCATTTGGACAGGGGCCACTATGGCTACACCTTC
clone_size: once
j_call: TRBJ1-2
d_call: TRBD1
v_call: TRBV7-9
cdr3_length: 15

cdr3_aa: CASRRASGSISNEQFF
cdr3_nt: TGCGCCAGCAGGAGGGCTAGCGGGAGTATCAGCAATGAGCAGTTCTTC
clone_size: -
j_call: TRBJ2-1
d_call: TRBD2
v_call: TRBV5-1
cdr3_length: 16

cdr3_aa: CAWSVGSGTRRGELFF
cdr3_nt: TGTGCCTGGAGTGTAGGTAGCGGGACCCGTAGAGGGGAGCTGTTTTTT
clone_size: -
j_call: TRBJ2-2
d_call: TRBD2
v_call: TRBV30
cdr3_length: 16

cdr3_aa: CASSLGAEETQYF
cdr3_nt: TGTGCCAGCAGCTTAGGGGCAGAAGAGACCCAGTACTTC
clone_size: -
j_call: TRBJ2-5
d_call: -
v_call: TRBV11-2
cdr3_length: 13

cdr3_aa: CASSFTGGNTEAFF
cdr3_nt: TGCGCCAGCAGCTTCACGGGGGGGAACACTGAAGCTTTCTTT
clone_size: -
j_call: TRBJ1-1
d_call: -
v_call: TRBV5-1
cdr3_length: 14

cdr3_aa: CASSQMAGMNTEAFF
cdr3_nt: TGTGCCAGCAGCCAAATGGCAGGCATGAACACTGAAGCTTTCTTT
clone_size: -
j_call: TRBJ1-1
d_call: -
v_call: TRBV3-1/TRBV3-2
cdr3_length: 15

cdr3_aa: CASSPVLSGANVLTF
cdr3_nt: TGTGCCAGTAGTCCCGTCCTCTCTGGGGCCAACGTCCTGACTTTC
clone_size: -
j_call: TRBJ2-6
d_call: -
v_call: TRBV19
cdr3_length: 15

cdr3_aa: CASSIGSFQEGSNQPQHF
cdr3_nt: TGTGCCAGTAGTATAGGGAGCTTCCAAGAGGGTAGCAATCAGCCCCAGCATTTT
clone_size: -
j_call: TRBJ1-5
d_call: -
v_call: TRBV19
cdr3_length: 18

cdr3_aa: CASSQGAGSSYEQYF
cdr3_nt: TGCGCCAGCAGCCAAGGAGCGGGGAGCTCCTACGAGCAGTACTTC
clone_size: -
j_call: TRBJ2-7
d_call: TRBD2
v_call: TRBV4-1
cdr3_length: 15

cdr3_aa: CASAKGGAYEQYF
cdr3_nt: TGTGCCAGCGCAAAAGGGGGCGCCTACGAGCAGTACTTC
clone_size: -
j_call: TRBJ2-7
d_call: TRBD1
v_call: TRBV9
cdr3_length: 13

cdr3_aa: CASSQVWGAGGGYTF
cdr3_nt: TGTGCCAGCAGCCAAGTCTGGGGGGCGGGCGGTGGCTACACCTTC
clone_size: -
j_call: TRBJ1-2
d_call: -
v_call: TRBV3-1/TRBV3-2
cdr3_length: 15

cdr3_aa: CASSYSRQGRATEAFF
cdr3_nt: TGTGCCAGCAGTTACTCGAGACAGGGGCGGGCCACTGAAGCTTTCTTT
clone_size: -
j_call: TRBJ1-1
d_call: TRBD1
v_call: TRBV6-5
cdr3_length: 16

cdr3_aa: CASSVGAGGNTDTQYF
cdr3_nt: TGTGCCAGCAGTGTTGGTGCGGGGGGAAACACAGATACGCAGTATTTT
clone_size: -
j_call: TRBJ2-3
d_call: TRBD2
v_call: TRBV6-4
cdr3_length: 16

cdr3_aa: CASSWGGQSYNEQFF
cdr3_nt: TGTGCCAGCAGCTGGGGGGGACAGTCCTACAATGAGCAGTTCTTC
clone_size: -
j_call: TRBJ2-1
d_call: -
v_call: TRBV9
cdr3_length: 15

cdr3_aa: CASSGTGDSPLHF
cdr3_nt: TGTGCCAGTAGCGGGACAGGAGATTCACCCCTCCACTTT
clone_size: -
j_call: TRBJ1-6
d_call: TRBD1
v_call: TRBV19
cdr3_length: 13

cdr3_aa: CASSVVAGVTDTQYF
cdr3_nt: TGTGCCAGCAGCGTAGTTGCCGGCGTCACAGATACGCAGTATTTT
clone_size: once
j_call: TRBJ2-3
d_call: -
v_call: TRBV9
cdr3_length: 15

cdr3_aa: CASSSRLAGRDEQFF
cdr3_nt: TGTGCCAGTAGTTCCCGACTAGCGGGAAGGGATGAGCAGTTCTTC
clone_size: -
j_call: TRBJ2-1
d_call: TRBD2
v_call: TRBV19
cdr3_length: 15

cdr3_aa: CASSLVVTSSTDTQYF
cdr3_nt: TGTGCCAGCAGCTTAGTAGTGACCTCTAGCACAGATACGCAGTATTTT
clone_size: -
j_call: TRBJ2-3
d_call: -
v_call: TRBV11-2
cdr3_length: 16

cdr3_aa: CAWEEVNLVPVSGNTIYF
cdr3_nt: TGTGCCTGGGAAGAGGTCAACTTGGTACCTGTCTCTGGAAACACCATATATTTT
clone_size: -
j_call: TRBJ1-3
d_call: -
v_call: TRBV30
cdr3_length: 18

cdr3_aa: CASSLGQGAGRNTEAFF
cdr3_nt: TGTGCCAGCAGCTTGGGACAGGGGGCAGGGAGGAACACTGAAGCTTTCTTT
clone_size: -
j_call: TRBJ1-1
d_call: TRBD1
v_call: TRBV7-9
cdr3_length: 17

cdr3_aa: CASSWIAGVFHEQYF
cdr3_nt: TGTGCCAGCAGCTGGATAGCGGGAGTTTTTCACGAGCAGTACTTC
clone_size: -
j_call: TRBJ2-7
d_call: TRBD2
v_call: TRBV11-2
cdr3_length: 15

cdr3_aa: CASSPPGQGRNEQFF
cdr3_nt: TGTGCCAGCAGCCCACCGGGACAGGGAAGGAATGAGCAGTTCTTC
clone_size: -
j_call: TRBJ2-1
d_call: TRBD1
v_call: TRBV11-2
cdr3_length: 15

cdr3_aa: CATSRPSGGKHQPQHF
cdr3_nt: TGTGCCACCAGCAGACCGTCGGGAGGGAAACATCAGCCCCAGCATTTT
clone_size: once
j_call: TRBJ1-5
d_call: -
v_call: TRBV15
cdr3_length: 16

cdr3_aa: CAWNRGSNQPQHF
cdr3_nt: TGTGCCTGGAACAGGGGGAGCAATCAGCCCCAGCATTTT
clone_size: -
j_call: TRBJ1-5
d_call: TRBD1
v_call: TRBV30
cdr3_length: 13

cdr3_aa: CASSKQGSGTSYNEQFF
cdr3_nt: TGTGCCAGCAGCAAGCAGGGGAGCGGGACCTCCTACAATGAGCAGTTCTTC
clone_size: -
j_call: TRBJ2-1
d_call: -
v_call: TRBV5-6
cdr3_length: 17

cdr3_aa: CASTPGGVAIVEQYF
cdr3_nt: TGTGCCAGCACCCCGGGGGGGGTAGCGATTGTCGAGCAGTACTTC
clone_size: -
j_call: TRBJ2-7
d_call: TRBD2
v_call: TRBV7-6
cdr3_length: 15

cdr3_aa: CASSLGSEIGGSVGELFF
cdr3_nt: TGTGCCAGCAGCTTAGGCTCTGAGATAGGCGGGAGTGTCGGGGAGCTGTTTTTT
clone_size: once
j_call: TRBJ2-2
d_call: TRBD2
v_call: TRBV7-2
cdr3_length: 18

cdr3_aa: CASSLGQSYQETQYF
cdr3_nt: TGTGCCAGCAGCTTGGGACAGTCGTACCAAGAGACCCAGTACTTC
clone_size: -
j_call: TRBJ2-5
d_call: TRBD1
v_call: TRBV11-2
cdr3_length: 15

cdr3_aa: CASSELQTSGANVLTF
cdr3_nt: TGTGCCAGCAGCGAGCTACAGACCTCTGGGGCCAACGTCCTGACTTTC
clone_size: -
j_call: TRBJ2-6
d_call: -
v_call: TRBV5-8
cdr3_length: 16

cdr3_aa: CAISEPRTSGGNEQFF
cdr3_nt: TGTGCCATCAGTGAGCCCCGGACTAGCGGCGGGAATGAGCAGTTCTTC
clone_size: -
j_call: TRBJ2-1
d_call: TRBD2
v_call: TRBV10-3
cdr3_length: 16

cdr3_aa: CASSEDGALRMNTEAFF
cdr3_nt: TGTGCCAGCAGTGAAGACGGGGCCCTACGTATGAACACTGAAGCTTTCTTT
clone_size: -
j_call: TRBJ1-1
d_call: -
v_call: TRBV25-1
cdr3_length: 17

cdr3_aa: CASSPDPHNEQFF
cdr3_nt: TGTGCCAGCAGCCCGGACCCCCACAATGAGCAGTTCTTC
clone_size: -
j_call: TRBJ2-1
d_call: -
v_call: TRBV4-2
cdr3_length: 13

cdr3_aa: CASSSGQGGYEQYF
cdr3_nt: TGTGCCAGCAGCTCGGGACAGGGAGGGTACGAGCAGTACTTC
clone_size: -
j_call: TRBJ2-7
d_call: TRBD1
v_call: TRBV7-9
cdr3_length: 14

cdr3_aa: CAMASGDHSPLHF
cdr3_nt: TGTGCCATGGCGTCGGGGGATCATTCACCCCTCCACTTT
clone_size: -
j_call: TRBJ1-6
d_call: -
v_call: TRBV10-3
cdr3_length: 13